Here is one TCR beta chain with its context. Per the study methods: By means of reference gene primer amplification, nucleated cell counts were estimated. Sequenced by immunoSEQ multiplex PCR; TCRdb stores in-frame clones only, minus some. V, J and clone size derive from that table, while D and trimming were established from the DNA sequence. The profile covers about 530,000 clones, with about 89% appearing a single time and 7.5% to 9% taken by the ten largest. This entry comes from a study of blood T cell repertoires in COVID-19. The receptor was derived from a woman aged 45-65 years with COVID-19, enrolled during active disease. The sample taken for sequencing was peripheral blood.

The CDR3 here is CAWGGHNYGYTF. In DNA, the CDR3 is TGTGCCTGGGGAGGTCATAACTATGGCTACACCTTC. V and J are TRBV30 and TRBJ1-2; D is unclear. Germline CDR1 GTSNPN, CDR2 SVGIG (reference sequence). The V end was cut by 5 bases, the J end by 1 base, with 8 bases between. This CDR3 has 12 residues.